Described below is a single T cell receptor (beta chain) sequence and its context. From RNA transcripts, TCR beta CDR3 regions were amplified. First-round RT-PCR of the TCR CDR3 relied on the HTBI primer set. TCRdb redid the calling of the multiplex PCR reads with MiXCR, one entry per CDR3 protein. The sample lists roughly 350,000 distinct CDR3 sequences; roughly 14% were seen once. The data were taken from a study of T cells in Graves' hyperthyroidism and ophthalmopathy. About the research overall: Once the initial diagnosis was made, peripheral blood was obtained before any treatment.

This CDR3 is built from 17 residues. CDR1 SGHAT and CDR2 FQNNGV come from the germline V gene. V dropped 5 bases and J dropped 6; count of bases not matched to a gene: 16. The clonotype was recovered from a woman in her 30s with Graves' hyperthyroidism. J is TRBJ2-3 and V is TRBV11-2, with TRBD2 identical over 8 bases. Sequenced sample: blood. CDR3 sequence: CASSPEAGARTWDTQYF. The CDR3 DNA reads TGTGCCAGCAGCCCCGAAGCGGGAGCCCGAACATGGGATACGCAGTATTTT.